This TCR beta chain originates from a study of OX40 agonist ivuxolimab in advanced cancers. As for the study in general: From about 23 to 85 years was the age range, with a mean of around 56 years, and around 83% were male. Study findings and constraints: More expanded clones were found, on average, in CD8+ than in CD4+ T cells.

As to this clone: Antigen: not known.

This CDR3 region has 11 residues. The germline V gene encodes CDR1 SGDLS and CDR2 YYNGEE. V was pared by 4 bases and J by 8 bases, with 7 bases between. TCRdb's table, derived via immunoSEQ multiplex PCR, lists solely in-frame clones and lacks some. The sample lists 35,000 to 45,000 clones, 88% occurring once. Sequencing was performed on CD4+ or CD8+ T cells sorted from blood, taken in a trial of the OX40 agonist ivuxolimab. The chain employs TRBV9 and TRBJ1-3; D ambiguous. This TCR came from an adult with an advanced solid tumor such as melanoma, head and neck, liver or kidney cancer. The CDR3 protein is CASSLGDTIYF. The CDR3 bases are TGTGCCAGCAGCCTTGGGGACACCATATATTTT.